The T cell receptor beta chain under discussion was sequenced for a study of blood T cell repertoires in COVID-19. Study in general: T cells, B-cell-depleted T cells, or PBMCs provided the cDNA or gDNA that served as material.

A few counts support this clone. Germline CDR1 SGHTA, CDR2 FQGNSA. This CDR3 spans 15 amino acids. V dropped 0 bases and J dropped 2 bases, with 8 bases sitting between them. Sequencing was performed with immunoSEQ multiplex PCR; in TCRdb, only in-frame clones are kept and a portion is missing. Among some 150,000 clones listed, approximately 90% were seen once. This receptor was obtained from a woman aged 55-69 years with active or convalescent COVID-19. The sequenced sample consisted of peripheral blood. The chain combines TRBV7-2 with TRBJ1-3, with D tentatively TRBD1 (5 bases). The CDR3, as DNA: TGTGCCAGCAGCTTAGCAGGAGGGGCTGGAAACACCATATATTTT. It specifies CASSLAGGAGNTIYF.